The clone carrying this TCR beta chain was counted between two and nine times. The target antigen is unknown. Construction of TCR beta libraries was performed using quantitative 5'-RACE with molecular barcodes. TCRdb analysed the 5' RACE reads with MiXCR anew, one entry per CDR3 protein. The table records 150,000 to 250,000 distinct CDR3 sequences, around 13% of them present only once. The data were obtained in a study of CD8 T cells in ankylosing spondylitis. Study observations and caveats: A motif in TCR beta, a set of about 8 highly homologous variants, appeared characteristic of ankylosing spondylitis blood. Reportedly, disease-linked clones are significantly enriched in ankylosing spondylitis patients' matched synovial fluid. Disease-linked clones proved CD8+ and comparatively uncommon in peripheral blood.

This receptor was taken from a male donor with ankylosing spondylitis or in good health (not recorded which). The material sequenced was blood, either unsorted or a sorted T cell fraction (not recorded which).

As DNA, the CDR3 is TGTGCCAGCAGCTTCGCGACAGAGCTCCCGGGGAGTGGGCAGTACTTC. Its protein is CASSFATELPGSGQYF. This chain links TRBV7-9 with TRBJ2-7, with D perhaps given as TRBD1 or TRBD2 (5 bases each). Trimming removed 3 bases at V and 9 bases at J, with 24 bases between. Germline CDR1 is SEHNR and CDR2 is FQNEAQ (reference sequence). CDR3 length equals 16 residues.